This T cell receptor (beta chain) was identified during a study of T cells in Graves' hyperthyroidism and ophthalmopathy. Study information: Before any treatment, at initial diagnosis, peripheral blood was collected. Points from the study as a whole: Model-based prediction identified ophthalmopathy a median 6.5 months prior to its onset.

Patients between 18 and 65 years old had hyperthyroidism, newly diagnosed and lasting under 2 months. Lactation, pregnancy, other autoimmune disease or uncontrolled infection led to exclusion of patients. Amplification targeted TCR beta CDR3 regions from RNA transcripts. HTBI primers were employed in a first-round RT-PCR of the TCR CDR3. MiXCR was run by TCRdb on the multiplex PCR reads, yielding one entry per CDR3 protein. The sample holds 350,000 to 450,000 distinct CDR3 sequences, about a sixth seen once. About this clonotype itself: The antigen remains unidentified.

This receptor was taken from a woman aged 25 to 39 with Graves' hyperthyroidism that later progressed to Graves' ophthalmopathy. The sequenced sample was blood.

In nucleotides, the CDR3 is TGCAGTGCTAGAGATGCAGACAGTGGGGGTTACGAGCAGTACTTC. It translates to CSARDADSGGYEQYF. The V call is TRBV20-1, the J call TRBJ2-7; D assignment may be TRBD1 or TRBD2 (5 bases each). The CDR3 spans 15 residues. CDR1 DFQATT and CDR2 SNEGSKA come from the germline V gene (reference sequence). V was trimmed by 0 bases and J by 4 bases, leaving 16 bases between them.